Shown below are 14 T cell receptor beta chains from a single sample sequenced in a study of OX40 agonist ivuxolimab in advanced cancers. Profiling relied on immunoSEQ multiplex PCR, and the TCRdb table lists in-frame clones only, not all of them. Of 20,000 or so clones in the sample, around 86% are singletons; the top ten hold 10% to 15%. The material was CD4+ or CD8+ T cells sorted from blood, obtained in a trial of the OX40 agonist ivuxolimab. All receptors come from an adult with an advanced solid tumor such as melanoma, head and neck, liver or kidney cancer.

The chain joins TRBV4-1 to TRBJ2-1, with 11 bases that match TRBD2. This CDR3 comprises 17 residues. Germline CDR1 and CDR2: MGHRA and YSYEKL. Trimming removed 6 bases from V and 8 bases from J; junction bases left unmatched: 15. The CDR3 region is CASSLAGSSGRAYEQFF. In nucleotides, the CDR3 is TGCGCCAGCAGTCTCGCGGGGAGTAGCGGGAGGGCTTATGAGCAGTTCTTC.

The chain couples TRBV19 to TRBJ1-4; unclear D gene. V was shortened by 0 bases and J by 5 bases, with 10 bases between the two germline ends. The CDR3 is 15 residues long. CDR1 and CDR2 (germline): LNHDA, SQIVND (reference sequence). CDR3 DNA sequence: TGTGCCAGTAGTATAGAGGGCAGACCAAATGAAAAACTGTTTTTT. It is translated as CASSIEGRPNEKLFF.

V is TRBV5-1 and J is TRBJ2-3; 11 bases align to TRBD1. CDR1 SGHRS and CDR2 YFSETQ come from the germline V gene. With V trimmed by 4 bases and J by 3 bases, 7 bases remained unmatched. CDR3 length equals 16 residues. CDR3 in DNA: TGCGCCAGCAGCCCCGGGACAGGGGGTTTAACAGATACGCAGTATTTT. It codes for CASSPGTGGLTDTQYF.

This clone was seen just once. The chain recombines TRBV30 with TRBJ1-2; D unclear. There are 13 residues in the CDR3. CDR1 is GTSNPN and CDR2 is SVGIG in the germline V gene (reference sequence). V shed 2 bases and J shed 10 bases, with 17 bases lying between them. This chain's CDR3 is CAWSRPPGPDYTF. CDR3 in DNA: TGTGCCTGGAGTCGCCCGCCGGGCCCAGACTACACCTTC.

V and J are TRBV29-1 and TRBJ1-2; D gene uncertain. The CDR3 runs 13 residues. Germline V lookup: CDR1 SQVTM, CDR2 ANQGSEA. The ends were cut back, 5 bases at V and 1 base at J, with 11 bases in the middle. The CDR3 DNA follows: TGCAGCGTTCCCCTCGGAGGTAACTATGGCTACACCTTC. Residues: CSVPLGGNYGYTF.

This rearrangement joins TRBV28 to TRBJ2-5, with TRBD2 matching 13 bases. This CDR3 contains 16 residues. The trim removed 6 bases at V and 5 bases at J, leaving 9 bases unmatched. Germline V gene data show CDR1 as MDHEN and CDR2 as SYDVKM. CDR3: CASRKLAGGPPETQYF. CDR3 in DNA: TGTGCCAGCAGAAAACTAGCGGGAGGGCCCCCCGAGACCCAGTACTTC.

This chain links TRBV5-4 with TRBJ1-1; D unresolved. The germline V and J ends were trimmed by 2 bases and 3 bases, with 11 bases remaining between them. CDR3 size: 14 residues. Germline CDR1 SGHNT, CDR2 YYREEE (reference sequence). The CDR3 here is CASSFWGIDTEAFF. The CDR3 DNA sequence: TGTGCCAGCAGCTTTTGGGGAATAGACACTGAAGCTTTCTTT.

The rearrangement uses TRBV6-5 and TRBJ2-7, with D perhaps matching TRBD2 (5 bases). V dropped 4 bases and J dropped 0 bases, with 10 bases sitting between them. Germline values: CDR1 MNHEY, CDR2 SVGAGI. This CDR3 spans 14 amino acids. CDR3 sequence (DNA): TGTGCCAGCAGTTCCGGGGTTTCCTCCTACGAGCAGTACTTC. Translating it yields CASSSGVSSYEQYF.

V is TRBV19 and J is TRBJ1-1, with a weak D call TRBD1 (5 bases). This CDR3 spans 13 amino acids. Germline assignment: CDR1 LNHDA and CDR2 SQIVND (reference sequence). V was clipped by 3 bases and J by 3 bases, with 8 bases between them. This chain's CDR3 is CASSIGADTEAFF. CDR3 DNA: TGTGCCAGTAGTATTGGGGCAGACACTGAAGCTTTCTTT. The full variable domain, completed using reference TRBV19 and TRBJ1-1, is DGGITQSPKYLFRKEGQNVTLSCEQNLNHDAMYWYRQDPGQGLRLIYYSQIVNDFQKGDIAEGYSVSREKKESFPLTVTSAQKNPTAFYLCASSIGADTEAFFGQGTRLTVV.

The chain recombines TRBV6-1 with TRBJ1-4; D not resolved. There are 15 residues in the CDR3. V was shortened by 2 bases and J by 6 bases, with 13 bases between the two germline ends. Germline CDR1 is MNHNS and CDR2 is SASEGT. The CDR3 loop is CASSELGNLYEKLFF. The CDR3 region has the DNA TGTGCCAGCAGTGAATTGGGAAATCTCTATGAAAAACTGTTTTTT.

The chain is built from TRBV11-2 and TRBJ1-1; maybe TRBD1 (5 bases). In germline, CDR1 is SGHAT, CDR2 FQNNGV. There are 14 residues in the CDR3. The ends were cut back, 5 bases at V and 4 bases at J, with 14 bases in the middle. The CDR3: CASSPSGTVTEAFF. CDR3 coding DNA: TGTGCCAGCAGCCCCTCCGGGACGGTCACTGAAGCTTTCTTT.

This clone was seen only a few times. V gene TRBV29-1 combines with J gene TRBJ2-1; 15 bases fit TRBD2. The CDR3 is 15 residues long. Looked up from germline, CDR1 is SQVTM and CDR2 is ANQGSEA. V was pared by 3 bases and J by 8 bases, with 5 bases of the junction left unmatched. The DNA of the CDR3 is TGCAGCGTTGAGGGGACTAGCGGGAGGCGGGATGAGCAGTTCTTC. This gives the protein CSVEGTSGRRDEQFF.

The chain is built from TRBV28 and TRBJ2-5; tentatively, D is TRBD1 (6 bases). Germline CDR1 MDHEN, CDR2 SYDVKM. The CDR3 is 14 residues long. Trimming cost V 6 bases and J 1 base, with 12 bases left between them. Here the CDR3 DNA reads TGTGCCAGCAGAACCCAGGGGCTCCAAGAGACCCAGTACTTC. This encodes CASRTQGLQETQYF.

This chain uses TRBV14 with TRBJ2-5; TRBD1 aligns across 7 bases. The junction had 9 bases not matched to a gene; V was cut back by 1 base and J by 1 base. CDR3 size: 17 residues. CDR1 and CDR2 from the germline V gene are SGHDN and FVKESK. CDR3 nucleotides: TGTGCCAGCAGCCAAGGGGACAGCAACCTAAGCCAAGAGACCCAGTACTTC. It encodes CASSQGDSNLSQETQYF. Based on the CDR3 plus reference TRBV14 and TRBJ2-5, the full variable domain is EAGVTQFPSHSVIEKGQTVTLRCDPISGHDNLYWYRRVMGKEIKFLLHFVKESKQDESGMPNNRFLAERTGGTYSTLKVQPAELEDSGVYFCASSQGDSNLSQETQYFGPGTRLLVL.